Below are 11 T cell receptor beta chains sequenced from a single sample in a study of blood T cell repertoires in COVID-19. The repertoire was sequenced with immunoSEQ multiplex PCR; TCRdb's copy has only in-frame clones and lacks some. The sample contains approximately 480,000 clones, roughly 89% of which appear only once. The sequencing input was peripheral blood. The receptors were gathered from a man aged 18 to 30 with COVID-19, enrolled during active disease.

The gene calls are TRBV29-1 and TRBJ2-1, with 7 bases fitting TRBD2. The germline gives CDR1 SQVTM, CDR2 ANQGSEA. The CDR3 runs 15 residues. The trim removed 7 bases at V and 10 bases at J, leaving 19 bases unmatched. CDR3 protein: CSASGILREIPEQFF. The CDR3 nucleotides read TGCAGCGCCAGCGGCATTCTGCGGGAGATACCAGAGCAGTTCTTC.

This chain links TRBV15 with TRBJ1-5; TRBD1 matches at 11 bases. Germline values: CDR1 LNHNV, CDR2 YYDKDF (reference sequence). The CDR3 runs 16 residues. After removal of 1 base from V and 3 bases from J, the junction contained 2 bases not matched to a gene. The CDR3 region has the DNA TGTGCCACCAGCAGAGTGGGACAGGGGGTCAATCAGCCCCAGCATTTT. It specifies CATSRVGQGVNQPQHF.

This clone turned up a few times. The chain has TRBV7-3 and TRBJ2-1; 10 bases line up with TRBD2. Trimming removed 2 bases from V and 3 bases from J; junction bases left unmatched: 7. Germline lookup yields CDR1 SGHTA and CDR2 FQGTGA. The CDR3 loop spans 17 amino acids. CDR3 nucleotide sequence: TGTGCCAGCAGCTTACAAGCGGGAGGGCTAATCTACAATGAGCAGTTCTTC. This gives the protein CASSLQAGGLIYNEQFF.

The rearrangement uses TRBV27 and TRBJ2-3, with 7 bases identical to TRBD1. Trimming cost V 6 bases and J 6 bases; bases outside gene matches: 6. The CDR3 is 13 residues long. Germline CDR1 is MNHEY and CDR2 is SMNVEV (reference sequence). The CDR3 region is CASRKEGADTQYF. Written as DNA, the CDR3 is TGTGCCAGCAGGAAAGAGGGGGCCGATACGCAGTATTTT.

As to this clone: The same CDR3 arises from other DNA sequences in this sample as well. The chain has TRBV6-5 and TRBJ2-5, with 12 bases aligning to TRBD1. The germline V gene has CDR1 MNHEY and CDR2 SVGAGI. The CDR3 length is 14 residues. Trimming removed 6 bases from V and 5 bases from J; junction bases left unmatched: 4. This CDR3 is CASSWDRGQETQYF. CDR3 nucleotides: TGTGCCAGCAGCTGGGACAGGGGGCAGGAGACCCAGTACTTC.

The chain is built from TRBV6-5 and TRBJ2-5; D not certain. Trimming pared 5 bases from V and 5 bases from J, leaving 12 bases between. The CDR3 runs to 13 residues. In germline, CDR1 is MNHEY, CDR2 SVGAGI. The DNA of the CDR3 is TGTGCCAGCAGTATACTGCGGTTCGAGACCCAGTACTTC. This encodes CASSILRFETQYF.

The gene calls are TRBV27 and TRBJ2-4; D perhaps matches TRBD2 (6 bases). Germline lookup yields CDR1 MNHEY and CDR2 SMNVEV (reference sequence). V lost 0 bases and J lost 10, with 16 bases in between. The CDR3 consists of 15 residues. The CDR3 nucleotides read TGTGCCAGCAGTTTATCTGGGGCCCCCGGGGGAATTCAGTACTTC. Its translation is CASSLSGAPGGIQYF.

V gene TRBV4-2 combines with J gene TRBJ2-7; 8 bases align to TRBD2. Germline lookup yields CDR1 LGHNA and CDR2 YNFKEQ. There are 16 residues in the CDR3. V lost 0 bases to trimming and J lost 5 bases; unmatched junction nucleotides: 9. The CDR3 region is CASSQEGAGGVHEQYF. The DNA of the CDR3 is TGTGCCAGCAGCCAAGAAGGTGCGGGGGGTGTCCACGAGCAGTACTTC.

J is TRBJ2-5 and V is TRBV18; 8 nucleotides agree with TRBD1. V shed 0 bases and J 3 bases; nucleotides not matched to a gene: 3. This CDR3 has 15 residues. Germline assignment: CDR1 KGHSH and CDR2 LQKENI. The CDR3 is CASSPPGQAKETQYF. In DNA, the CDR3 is TGTGCCAGCTCACCACCGGGACAGGCGAAAGAGACCCAGTACTTC.

CDR3 bases: TGTGCCAGCAGTCACGACAGCTATCAGCCCCAGCATTTT. Encoded protein: CASSHDSYQPQHF. The chain combines TRBV27 with TRBJ1-5; D is perhaps TRBD1 (5 bases). This CDR3 has 13 amino acids. V was trimmed by 5 bases and J by 5 bases, leaving 10 bases between them. Germline assignment: CDR1 MNHEY and CDR2 SMNVEV (reference sequence).

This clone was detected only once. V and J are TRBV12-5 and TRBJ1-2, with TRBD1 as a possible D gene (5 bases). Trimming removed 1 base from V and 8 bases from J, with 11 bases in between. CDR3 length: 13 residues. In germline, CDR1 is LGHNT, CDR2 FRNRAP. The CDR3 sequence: CASGLATGGGYTF. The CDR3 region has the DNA TGTGCTAGTGGTTTGGCAACAGGTGGCGGCTACACCTTC.